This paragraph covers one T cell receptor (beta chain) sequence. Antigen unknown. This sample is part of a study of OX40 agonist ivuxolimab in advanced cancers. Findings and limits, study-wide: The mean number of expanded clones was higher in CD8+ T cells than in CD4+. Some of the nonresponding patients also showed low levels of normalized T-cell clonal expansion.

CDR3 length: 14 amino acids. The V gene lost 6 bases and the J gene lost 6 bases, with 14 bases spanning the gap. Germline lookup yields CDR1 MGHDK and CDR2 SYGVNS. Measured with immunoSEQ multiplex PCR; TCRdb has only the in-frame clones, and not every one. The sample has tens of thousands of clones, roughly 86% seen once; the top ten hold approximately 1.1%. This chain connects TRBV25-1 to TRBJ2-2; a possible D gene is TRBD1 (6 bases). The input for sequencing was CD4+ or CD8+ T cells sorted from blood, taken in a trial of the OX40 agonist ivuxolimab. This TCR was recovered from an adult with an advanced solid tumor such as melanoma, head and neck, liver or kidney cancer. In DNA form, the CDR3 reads TGTGCCAGCAGATCACAGGGACCCCCCGGGGAGCTGTTTTTT. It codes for CASRSQGPPGELFF.